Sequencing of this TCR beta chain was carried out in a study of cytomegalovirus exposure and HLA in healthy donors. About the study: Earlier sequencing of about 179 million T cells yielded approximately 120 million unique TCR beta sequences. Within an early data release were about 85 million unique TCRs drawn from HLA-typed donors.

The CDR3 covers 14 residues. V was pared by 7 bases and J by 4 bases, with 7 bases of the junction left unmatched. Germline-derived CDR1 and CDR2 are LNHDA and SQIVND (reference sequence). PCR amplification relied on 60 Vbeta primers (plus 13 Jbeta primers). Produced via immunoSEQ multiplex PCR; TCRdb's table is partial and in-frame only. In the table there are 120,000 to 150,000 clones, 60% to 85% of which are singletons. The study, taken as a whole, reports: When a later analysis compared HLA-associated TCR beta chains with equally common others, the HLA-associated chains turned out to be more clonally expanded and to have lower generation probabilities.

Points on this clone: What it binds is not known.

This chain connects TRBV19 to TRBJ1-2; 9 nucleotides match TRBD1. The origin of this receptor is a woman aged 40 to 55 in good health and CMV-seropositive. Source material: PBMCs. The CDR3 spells CASIRDRDGYGYTF. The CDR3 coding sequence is TGTGCCAGTATCCGGGACAGGGATGGCTATGGCTACACCTTC.